This T cell receptor beta chain emerged from a study of blood T cell repertoires in COVID-19. The overall study: PBMCs, B-cell-depleted T cells, or T cells provided the cDNA or gDNA that made up the material.

Germline CDR1 and CDR2: ENHRY and SYGVKD. J was trimmed by 10 bases and V by 3 bases; bases with no gene match: 1. CDR3 length: 11 amino acids. This clone was counted between two and nine times. Profiled with immunoSEQ multiplex PCR; TCRdb holds only in-frame clones, not every one. The sample consists of about 80,000 clones, approximately 88% of them appearing once. This receptor was obtained from an elderly woman with acute or convalescent COVID-19. The specimen sequenced was peripheral blood. The chain links TRBV10-3 to TRBJ1-1; the match to TRBD1 covers 8 bases. The CDR3 reads CAISDDRGAFF. CDR3 nucleotide sequence: TGTGCCATCAGTGACGACAGGGGAGCTTTCTTT.